This T cell receptor beta chain was documented in a study of blood T cell repertoires in COVID-19. This CDR3 is 13 amino acids long. V lost 1 base, J lost 4 bases, and 8 bases lay in between. Germline CDR1 GTSNPN, CDR2 SVGIG (reference sequence). Here immunoSEQ multiplex PCR was the method, and the copy in TCRdb shows in-frame clones only, minus some. In the table there are around 260,000 clones, approximately 90% of which are singletons. This clone was counted between two and nine times. The sample taken for sequencing was peripheral blood. The sequence was obtained from a man aged 25-45 years with acute or convalescent COVID-19. The J gene is TRBJ1-5, the V gene TRBV30; D gene uncertain. CDR3 in amino acids: CAWSGGRNQPQHF. The DNA of the CDR3 is TGTGCCTGGAGTGGAGGGAGGAATCAGCCCCAGCATTTT. Filled out from reference TRBV30 and TRBJ1-5, the complete variable domain reads SQTIHQWPATLVQPVGSPLSLECTVEGTSNPNLYWYRQAAGRGLQLLFYSVGIGQISSEVPQNLSASRPQDRQFILSSKKLLLSDSGFYLCAWSGGRNQPQHFGDGTRLSIL.